The 30 T cell receptor beta chains given below trace back to one sample, sequenced in a study of T-cell reconstitution after alpha-beta-depleted transplantation in children. The authors prepared the TCRbeta library with unique molecular identifiers. TCRdb called the PCR reads again in MiXCR, with one record for every CDR3 protein. The table lists hundreds of thousands of distinct CDR3 sequences, roughly 15% of them singletons. This specimen consisted of PBMCs, mostly from graft donor cells, obtained 360 days after TCRalphabeta/CD19-depleted stem cell transplant. The receptors shown here come from a boy younger than two who had a stem cell transplant for Wiskott-Aldrich syndrome, so the T cells may come from the graft donor.

The chain employs TRBV5-1 and TRBJ2-1, with 11 bases identical to TRBD2. Germline CDR1 and CDR2: SGHRS and YFSETQ. Trimming took 6 bases from V and 10 from J; bases not matched to a gene: 9. CDR3 length: 14 residues. CDR3 coding DNA: TGCGCCAGCACCATAGCGGGGGGGCGACGGGAGCAGTTCTTC. This gives the protein CASTIAGGRREQFF. The full variable domain, its missing parts supplied by reference TRBV5-1 and TRBJ2-1, is KAGVTQTPRYLIKTRGQQVTLSCSPISGHRSVSWYQQTPGQGLQFLFEYFSETQRNKGNFPGRFSGRQFSNSRSEMNVSTLELGDSALYLCASTIAGGRREQFFGPGTRLTVL.

This rearrangement joins TRBV27 to TRBJ2-3; D is ambiguous. V shed 6 bases and J shed 1 base, with 14 bases lying between them. Germline V gene data show CDR1 as MNHEY and CDR2 as SMNVEV (reference sequence). The CDR3 length is 15 residues. CDR3 protein: CASRSSYSRTDTQYF. CDR3 coding DNA: TGTGCCAGCAGATCTAGTTATTCTCGCACAGATACGCAGTATTTT.

The rearrangement uses TRBV9 and TRBJ2-7; 11 positions match TRBD2. Looked up from germline, CDR1 is SGDLS and CDR2 is YYNGEE. The CDR3 length is 15 residues. The V segment lost 3 bases and the J segment 2 bases; nucleotides outside the gene matches: 4. The CDR3 loop is CASSAGTSGTYEQYF. The CDR3 DNA reads TGTGCCAGCAGCGCCGGGACTAGCGGAACCTACGAGCAGTACTTC.

The chain carries TRBV4-3 and TRBJ1-2; a possible D gene is TRBD1 (5 bases). Germline lookup yields CDR1 LGHNA and CDR2 YSLEER. The CDR3 runs 16 residues. V lost 1 base to trimming and J lost 4 bases, with 16 bases between them. CDR3 DNA sequence: TGCGCCAGCAGCCAAGTCTACGGAGGGGCGCCCTATGGCTACACCTTC. This encodes CASSQVYGGAPYGYTF.

The chain employs TRBV10-3 and TRBJ2-3, with TRBD2 matching 7 bases. Germline V lookup: CDR1 ENHRY, CDR2 SYGVKD. The CDR3 runs to 15 residues. J was trimmed by 2 bases and V by 6 bases; bases with no gene match: 8. The CDR3: CAIRPSGGPTDTQYF. CDR3 DNA: TGTGCCATCAGGCCTAGCGGAGGTCCCACAGATACGCAGTATTTT.

The V call is TRBV5-1, the J call TRBJ2-2; 12 nucleotides match TRBD2. CDR1 and CDR2 (germline): SGHRS, YFSETQ. The V gene end was trimmed by 0 bases and the J gene end by 6 bases; junction bases not matched to a gene: 6. The CDR3 covers 17 residues. CDR3 sequence: CASSLDRLAGVSGELFF. CDR3 sequence (DNA): TGCGCCAGCAGCTTGGACAGACTAGCGGGAGTTTCCGGGGAGCTGTTTTTT.

The chain combines TRBV30 with TRBJ2-5, with 9 nucleotides matching TRBD1. Germline loops: CDR1 GTSNPN, CDR2 SVGIG (reference sequence). The V gene end was trimmed by 4 bases and the J gene end by 5 bases; junction bases not matched to a gene: 11. The CDR3 has 15 residues. Here the CDR3 DNA reads TGTGCCTGGAATCGGGGAACAGGGGGCGACGAGACCCAGTACTTC. Its translation: CAWNRGTGGDETQYF.

The J gene is TRBJ2-2, the V gene TRBV2; weak D call: TRBD2 (5 bases). Germline assignment: CDR1 SNHLY and CDR2 FYNNEI. The CDR3 loop spans 14 amino acids. Between the trimmed V and J ends, which lost 5 bases and 2 bases, there was a span of 9 bases. CDR3 in DNA: TGTGCCAGCAGTTACGGACTCAACACCGGGGAGCTGTTTTTT. It is translated as CASSYGLNTGELFF.

CDR3 in amino acids: CASSFRSGTSNYNEQFF. The DNA of the CDR3 is TGTGCCAGCAGCTTCAGATCCGGGACTAGTAACTACAATGAGCAGTTCTTC. The rearrangement joins TRBV7-6 to TRBJ2-1; 8 positions agree with TRBD2. CDR1 is SGHVS, CDR2 FNYEAQ, per germline. This CDR3 has 17 residues. Germline trimming cut 3 bases from V and 3 bases from J; bases unmatched to any gene: 10.

This clonotype was detected a few times. V and J are TRBV12-3 or TRBV12-4 and TRBJ1-5; D ambiguous. The CDR3 contains 14 residues. Trimming removed 2 bases from V and 0 bases from J, with 5 bases in between. The CDR3 DNA reads TGTGCCAGCAGTTTAAAGAATAGCAATCAGCCCCAGCATTTT. It translates to CASSLKNSNQPQHF.

The sample holds a few counts of this clonotype. CDR3 protein: CASSSSSGRAGTDIQYF. CDR3 nucleotides: TGTGCCAGCAGTTCAAGTAGCGGGAGGGCCGGTACGGACATTCAGTACTTC. This sequence joins TRBV28 and TRBJ2-4; 11 nucleotides agree with TRBD2. Looked up from germline, CDR1 is MDHEN and CDR2 is SYDVKM. V was pared by 4 bases and J by 8 bases, with 13 bases of the junction left unmatched. The CDR3 consists of 17 residues. Variable domain in full (rest from reference TRBV28 and TRBJ2-4): DVKVTQSSRYLVKRTGEKVFLECVQDMDHENMFWYRQDPGLGLRLIYFSYDVKMKEKGDIPEGYSVSREKKERFSLILESASTNQTSMYLCASSSSSGRAGTDIQYFGAGTRLSVL.

The chain couples TRBV7-2 to TRBJ2-1; perhaps TRBD1 as D (5 bases). The CDR3 sequence is 12 residues long. Trimming took off 6 bases at V and 10 bases at J, with 13 bases between the two ends. Germline CDR1 and CDR2: SGHTA and FQGNSA. The DNA of the CDR3 is TGTGCCAGCAGTTCCCAAGGGGTGGAGCAGTTCTTC. As protein: CASSSQGVEQFF. Filled out from reference TRBV7-2 and TRBJ2-1, the complete variable domain reads GAGVSQSPSNKVTEKGKDVELRCDPISGHTALYWYRQSLGQGLEFLIYFQGNSAPDKSGLPSDRFSAERTGGSVSTLTIQRTQQEDSAVYLCASSSQGVEQFFGPGTRLTVL.

V is TRBV20-1 and J is TRBJ2-1; the match to TRBD2 covers 10 bases. Unmatched junction bases numbered 9, after V lost 0 bases and J lost 7 bases. The germline V gene encodes CDR1 DFQATT and CDR2 SNEGSKA (reference sequence). CDR3 length: 16 amino acids. The CDR3 DNA reads TGCAGTGCTAGAGACTCCCAGCGGGGGGGCTCGAATGAGCAGTTCTTC. Translated: CSARDSQRGGSNEQFF.

The chain employs TRBV24-1 and TRBJ2-2, with 8 bases identical to TRBD1. Germline V gene sequence: CDR1 KGHDR, CDR2 SFDVKD. The CDR3 is 15 residues long. Germline trimming cut 3 bases from V and 7 bases from J; bases unmatched to any gene: 6. The CDR3 reads CATSDEKDRVGELFF. The CDR3, as DNA: TGTGCCACCAGTGATGAAAAGGACAGGGTCGGGGAGCTGTTTTTT.

The V call is TRBV5-1, the J call TRBJ2-5; the D gene is possibly TRBD2 (6 bases). The CDR3 runs to 16 residues. From germline, CDR1 is SGHRS and CDR2 YFSETQ. V lost 0 bases and J lost 5, with 17 bases in between. CDR3 bases: TGCGCCAGCAGCTTGGTCCCCAGGGTGCGGGGCGAGACCCAGTACTTC. It codes for CASSLVPRVRGETQYF.

CDR3 amino acids: CASSLVLAGTSLSEQFF. DNA for the CDR3: TGTGCCAGCAGCTTGGTACTAGCGGGGACGTCTTTATCTGAGCAGTTCTTC. V and J are TRBV5-6 and TRBJ2-1, with 10 bases identical to TRBD2. The J segment lost 9 bases and the V segment lost 0 bases, leaving 12 bases of the junction unmatched. The CDR3 runs 17 residues. Germline values: CDR1 SGHDT, CDR2 YYEEEE.

The CDR3 bases are TGTGCCAGCAGCGCCACAGGGGGCGTCTACGAGCAGTACTTC. Its protein is CASSATGGVYEQYF. The rearrangement uses TRBV7-9 and TRBJ2-7, with 9 bases aligning to TRBD1. The CDR3 runs to 14 residues. Germline CDR1 SEHNR, CDR2 FQNEAQ (reference sequence). The V segment lost 5 bases and the J segment 3 bases; nucleotides outside the gene matches: 5.

The V gene is TRBV20-1, the J gene TRBJ2-5; 8 nucleotides line up with TRBD2. This CDR3 region has 14 residues. From germline, CDR1 is DFQATT and CDR2 SNEGSKA (reference sequence). V gave up 5 bases and J gave up 4 bases; unmatched junction bases: 9. The DNA of the CDR3 is TGCAGTGCTGTCGGGAGGGGAGGCTCAGAGACCCAGTACTTC. It is translated as CSAVGRGGSETQYF.

This rearrangement joins TRBV2 to TRBJ2-7, with 7 bases aligning to TRBD1. There are 14 residues in the CDR3. Trimming took 6 bases from V and 2 from J; bases not matched to a gene: 7. Germline CDR1 reads SNHLY; CDR2 reads FYNNEI. The chain's CDR3 is CASSSFTGAYEQYF. CDR3 nucleotide sequence: TGTGCCAGCAGCAGTTTCACAGGGGCCTACGAGCAGTACTTC.

The V and J genes are TRBV6-5 and TRBJ1-5; D ambiguous. The CDR3 has 13 amino acids. Germline V lookup: CDR1 MNHEY, CDR2 SVGAGI. V was clipped by 0 bases and J by 4 bases, with 4 bases between them. DNA for the CDR3: TGTGCCAGCAGTTACTCCTGGAATCAGCCCCAGCATTTT. Translation gives CASSYSWNQPQHF.

This clonotype was detected once. The CDR3 DNA reads as TGCAGCGCCAAAACCCCCCCGTGGAACACTGAAGCTTTCTTT. Its translation: CSAKTPPWNTEAFF. The chain has TRBV29-1 and TRBJ1-1, with D hard to call. This CDR3 region has 14 residues. V was trimmed by 7 bases and J by 1 base, leaving 16 bases between them. Germline CDR1 SQVTM, CDR2 ANQGSEA.

This clonotype was found many times. The chain carries TRBV28 and TRBJ2-7, with TRBD1 matching 7 bases. Germline assignment: CDR1 MDHEN and CDR2 SYDVKM. This CDR3 region has 15 residues. The junction had 8 bases not matched to a gene; V was cut back by 4 bases and J by 2 bases. DNA for the CDR3: TGTGCCAGCAGTTCGACAGGGTGGGACCCCTACGAGCAGTACTTC. Residues: CASSSTGWDPYEQYF.

V gene TRBV10-3 combines with J gene TRBJ2-2, with D unresolved. The CDR3 totals 12 residues. Trimming cost V 2 bases and J 5 bases, with 3 bases left between them. Germline V gene sequence: CDR1 ENHRY, CDR2 SYGVKD. CDR3 nucleotides: TGTGCCATCAGTGAGGTTACCGGGGAGCTGTTTTTT. Its translation is CAISEVTGELFF.

The CDR3 sequence is CASSPPRQNSPLHF. The DNA for the CDR3 is TGTGCCAGCAGTCCCCCACGACAGAATTCACCCCTCCACTTT. This chain connects TRBV27 to TRBJ1-6; weak D call: TRBD1 (5 bases). Germline V gives CDR1 MNHEY, CDR2 SMNVEV (reference sequence). The CDR3 is 14 amino acids. With 5 bases removed from V and 7 bases from J, the gap between germline ends came to 12 bases.

The sample holds a few counts of this clonotype. This chain joins TRBV10-2 and TRBJ2-2; 8 nucleotides match TRBD2. Germline values: CDR1 WSHSY, CDR2 SAAADI. This CDR3 is built from 13 residues. V shed 10 bases, J shed 5 bases, and the junction held 6 bases outside the gene matches. The DNA for the CDR3 is TGCGCCACGCAGCGGGGGCCAACCGGGGAGCTGTTTTTT. Translating gives CATQRGPTGELFF.

This clonotype was seen a handful of times. The V and J genes are TRBV24-1 and TRBJ1-1; no definite D call. Per germline, CDR1 KGHDR and CDR2 SFDVKD. The CDR3 consists of 15 residues. The germline V and J ends were trimmed by 0 bases and 1 base, with 8 bases remaining between them. The CDR3 sequence: CATSDLWNSNTEAFF. Written as DNA, the CDR3 is TGTGCCACCAGTGATTTGTGGAACTCGAACACTGAAGCTTTCTTT.

V is TRBV6-5 and J is TRBJ1-4; 9 nucleotides agree with TRBD1. Germline values: CDR1 MNHEY, CDR2 SVGAGI. CDR3 size: 16 residues. V lost 4 bases to trimming and J lost 7 bases; unmatched junction nucleotides: 10. The CDR3 is CASSSPPGTGSEKLFF. CDR3 nucleotides: TGTGCCAGCAGTTCGCCTCCCGGGACAGGGAGTGAAAAACTGTTTTTT.

This clonotype showed up just a few times. This rearrangement joins TRBV28 to TRBJ2-7; maybe TRBD1 (6 bases). The germline gives CDR1 MDHEN, CDR2 SYDVKM. The CDR3 contains 13 residues. The V end lost 6 bases, the J end lost 2 bases, and 11 bases lay between the germline ends. CDR3 nucleotide sequence: TGTGCCAGCAGGGGCAGGGGCACCTACGAGCAGTACTTC. Encoded protein: CASRGRGTYEQYF.

Here the CDR3 DNA reads TGCAGTGCCAAAAGGGGGTCAGGTAGTAATGAAAAACTGTTTTTT. Its protein product is CSAKRGSGSNEKLFF. The rearrangement links TRBV20-1 to TRBJ1-4; D is perhaps TRBD1 (6 bases). The germline V and J ends were trimmed by 6 bases and 4 bases, with 18 bases remaining between them. The CDR3 loop spans 15 amino acids. Germline CDR1 and CDR2: DFQATT and SNEGSKA (reference sequence).

This clonotype turned up a few times. The V gene is TRBV28, the J gene TRBJ1-4, with a tentative D call TRBD1 (5 bases). The germline gives CDR1 MDHEN, CDR2 SYDVKM. The CDR3 contains 13 residues. The V end was cut by 6 bases, the J end by 5 bases, with 10 bases between. The CDR3 DNA reads as TGTGCCAGCAGCGGGACTGCAAATGAAAAACTGTTTTTT. Translated: CASSGTANEKLFF.